Each of the 2 T cell receptor beta chains below was sequenced from the same sample in a study of long-term antiretroviral therapy in people with HIV. Run at survey level, the immunoSEQ assay was version v3.0. The repertoire was sequenced with immunoSEQ multiplex PCR; TCRdb's copy has only in-frame clones and lacks some. The table shows under 50,000 clones, with 94% occurring only once. The sequencing here drew on unsorted PBMCs, taken around 9.2 years after starting antiretroviral therapy. These receptors were taken from a man aged 25-40 years with HIV.

The chain is built from TRBV7-9 and TRBJ2-5; perhaps D is TRBD1 or TRBD2 (5 bases each). Germline V CDR1 and CDR2: SEHNR, FQNEAQ (reference sequence). The CDR3 has 17 amino acids. Trimming took 10 bases from V and 5 from J, leaving 29 bases between them. The CDR3 protein is CATLTIPPGSLRETQYF. As DNA, the CDR3 is TGTGCCACCCTGACTATACCCCCAGGGTCCCTGAGGGAGACCCAGTACTTC.

The rearrangement uses TRBV1 and TRBJ2-3; the table's D call of TRBD2 was not tested on the DNA. TRBV1 is an annotated pseudogene. CDR3 length equals 16 residues. The CDR3 nucleotides read TGCACCAGCATCACTAGCGGGGGAAACCGCACAGATACGCAGTATTTT. Protein product: CTSITSGGNRTDTQYF.